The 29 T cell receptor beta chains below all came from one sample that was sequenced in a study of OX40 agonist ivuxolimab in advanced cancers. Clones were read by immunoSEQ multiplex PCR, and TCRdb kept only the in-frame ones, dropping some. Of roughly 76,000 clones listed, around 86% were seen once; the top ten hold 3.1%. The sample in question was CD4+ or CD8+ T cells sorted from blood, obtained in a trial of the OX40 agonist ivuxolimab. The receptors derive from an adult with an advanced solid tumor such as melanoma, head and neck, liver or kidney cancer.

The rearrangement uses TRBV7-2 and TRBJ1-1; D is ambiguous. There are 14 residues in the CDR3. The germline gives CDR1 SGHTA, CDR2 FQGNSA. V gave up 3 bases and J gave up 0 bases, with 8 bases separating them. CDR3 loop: CASSLVGMNTEAFF. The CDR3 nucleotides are TGTGCCAGCAGCTTGGTTGGCATGAACACTGAAGCTTTCTTT.

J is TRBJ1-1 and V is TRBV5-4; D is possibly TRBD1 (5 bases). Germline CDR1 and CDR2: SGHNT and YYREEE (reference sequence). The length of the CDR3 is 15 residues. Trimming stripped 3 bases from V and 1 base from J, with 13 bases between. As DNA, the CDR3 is TGTGCCAGCAGCTCCCTAGATGGGGGGAACACTGAAGCTTTCTTT. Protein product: CASSSLDGGNTEAFF.

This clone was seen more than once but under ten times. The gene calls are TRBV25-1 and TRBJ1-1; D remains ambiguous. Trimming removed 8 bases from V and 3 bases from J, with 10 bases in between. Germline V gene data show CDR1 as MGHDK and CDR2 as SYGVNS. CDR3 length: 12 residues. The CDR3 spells CASELGDTEAFF. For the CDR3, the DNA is TGTGCCAGCGAGCTCGGTGACACTGAAGCTTTCTTT.

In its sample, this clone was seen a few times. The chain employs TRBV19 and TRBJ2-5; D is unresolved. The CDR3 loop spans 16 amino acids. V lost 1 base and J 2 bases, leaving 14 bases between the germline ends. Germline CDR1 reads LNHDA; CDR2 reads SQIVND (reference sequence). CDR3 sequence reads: CASSIGGQGLQETQYF. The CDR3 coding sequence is TGTGCCAGTAGTATAGGCGGCCAAGGGTTACAAGAGACCCAGTACTTC.

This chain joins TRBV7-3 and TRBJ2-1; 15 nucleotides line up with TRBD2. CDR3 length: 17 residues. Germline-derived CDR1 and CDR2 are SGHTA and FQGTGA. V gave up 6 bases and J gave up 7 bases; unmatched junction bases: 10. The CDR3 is CASSPRTSGGAVNEQFF. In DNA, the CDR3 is TGTGCCAGCAGTCCCAGGACTAGCGGGGGGGCTGTGAATGAGCAGTTCTTC.

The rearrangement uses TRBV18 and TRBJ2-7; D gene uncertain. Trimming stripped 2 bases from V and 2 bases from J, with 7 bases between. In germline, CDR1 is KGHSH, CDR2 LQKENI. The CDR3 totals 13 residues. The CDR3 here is CASSPVATYEQYF. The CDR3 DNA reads TGTGCCAGCTCACCAGTTGCGACCTACGAGCAGTACTTC.

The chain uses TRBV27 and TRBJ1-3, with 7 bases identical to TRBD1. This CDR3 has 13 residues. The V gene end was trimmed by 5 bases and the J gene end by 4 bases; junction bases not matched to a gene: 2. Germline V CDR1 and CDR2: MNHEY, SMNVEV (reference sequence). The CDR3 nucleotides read TGTGCCAGCAGTACGGACAGGGGAAACACCATATATTTT. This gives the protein CASSTDRGNTIYF.

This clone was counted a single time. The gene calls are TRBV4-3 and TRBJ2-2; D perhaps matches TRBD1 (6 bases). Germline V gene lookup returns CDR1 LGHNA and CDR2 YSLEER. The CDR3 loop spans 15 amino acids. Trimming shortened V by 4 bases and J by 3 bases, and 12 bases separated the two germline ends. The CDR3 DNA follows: TGCGCCAGCAGCCGCACAGGGAGAGACACCGGGGAGCTGTTTTTT. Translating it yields CASSRTGRDTGELFF.

The CDR3 sequence is CASSYSGQSGYGYTF. CDR3 nucleotides: TGTGCCAGCAGTTACTCGGGCCAGTCGGGATATGGCTACACCTTC. V gene TRBV6-6 combines with J gene TRBJ1-2; D remains ambiguous. Per the germline V gene, CDR1 is MNHNY and CDR2 is SVGAGI (reference sequence). The V end was cut by 0 bases, the J end by 5 bases, with 13 bases between. The CDR3 has 15 amino acids.

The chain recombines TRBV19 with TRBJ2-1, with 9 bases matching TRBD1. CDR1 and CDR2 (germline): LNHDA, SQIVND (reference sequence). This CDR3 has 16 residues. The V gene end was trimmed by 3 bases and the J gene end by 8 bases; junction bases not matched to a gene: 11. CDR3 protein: CASSILTGTGNHEQFF. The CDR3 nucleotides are TGTGCCAGTAGTATTCTGACCGGGACAGGGAACCATGAGCAGTTCTTC.

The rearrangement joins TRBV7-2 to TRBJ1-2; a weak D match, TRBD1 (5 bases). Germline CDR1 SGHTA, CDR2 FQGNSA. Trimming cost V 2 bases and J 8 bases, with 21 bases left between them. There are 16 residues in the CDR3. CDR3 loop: CASSLMGPTLIGGYTF. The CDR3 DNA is TGTGCCAGCAGCTTAATGGGGCCTACGCTAATAGGCGGCTACACCTTC.

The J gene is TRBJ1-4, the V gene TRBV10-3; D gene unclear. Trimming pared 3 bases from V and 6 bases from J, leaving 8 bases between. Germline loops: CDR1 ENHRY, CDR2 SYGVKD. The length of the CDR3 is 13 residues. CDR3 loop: CAISDAGDEKLFF. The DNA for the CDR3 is TGTGCCATCAGTGATGCTGGGGATGAAAAACTGTTTTTT.

CDR3 residues: CASSSISRADNEQFF. CDR3 in DNA: TGCGCCAGCAGTTCCATCTCCCGGGCAGACAATGAGCAGTTCTTC. J is TRBJ2-1 and V is TRBV5-1, with no clear D. Between the trimmed V and J ends, which lost 5 bases and 5 bases, there was a span of 17 bases. This CDR3 spans 15 amino acids. Germline CDR1 and CDR2: SGHRS and YFSETQ.

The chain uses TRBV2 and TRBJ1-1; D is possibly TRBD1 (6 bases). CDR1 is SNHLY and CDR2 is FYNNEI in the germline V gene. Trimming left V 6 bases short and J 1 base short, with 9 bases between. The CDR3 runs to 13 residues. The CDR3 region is CASRGQPNTEAFF. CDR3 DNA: TGTGCCAGCAGAGGACAGCCGAACACTGAAGCTTTCTTT.

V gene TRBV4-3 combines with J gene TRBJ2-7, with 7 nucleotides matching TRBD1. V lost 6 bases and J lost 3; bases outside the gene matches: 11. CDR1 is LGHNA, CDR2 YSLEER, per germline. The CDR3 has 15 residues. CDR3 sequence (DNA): TGCGCCAGCAGTTCACCCGGGACAGCGAACTACGAGCAGTACTTC. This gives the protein CASSSPGTANYEQYF.

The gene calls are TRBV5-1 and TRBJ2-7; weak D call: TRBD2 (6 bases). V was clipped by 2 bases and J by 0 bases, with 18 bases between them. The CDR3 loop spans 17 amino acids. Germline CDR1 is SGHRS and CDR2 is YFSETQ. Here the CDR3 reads CASSLFPGLTVSYEQYF. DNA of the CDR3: TGCGCCAGCAGCTTATTCCCCGGACTAACCGTCTCCTACGAGCAGTACTTC.

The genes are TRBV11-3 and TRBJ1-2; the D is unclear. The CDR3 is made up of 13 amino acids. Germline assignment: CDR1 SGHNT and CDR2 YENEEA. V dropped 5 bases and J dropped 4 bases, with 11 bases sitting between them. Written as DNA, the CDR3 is TGTGCCAGCAGCGGAGGGAGTTCCTATGGCTACACCTTC. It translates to CASSGGSSYGYTF.

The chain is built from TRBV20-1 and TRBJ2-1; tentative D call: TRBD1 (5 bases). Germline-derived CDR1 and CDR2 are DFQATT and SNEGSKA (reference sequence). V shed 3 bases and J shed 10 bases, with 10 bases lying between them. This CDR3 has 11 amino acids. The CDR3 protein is CSASQGTEQFF. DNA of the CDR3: TGCAGTGCTAGTCAGGGAACCGAGCAGTTCTTC.

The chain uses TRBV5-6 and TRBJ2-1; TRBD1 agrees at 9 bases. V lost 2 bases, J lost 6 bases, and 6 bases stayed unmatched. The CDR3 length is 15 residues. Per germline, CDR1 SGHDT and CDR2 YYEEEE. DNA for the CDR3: TGTGCCAGCAGCTTCATTACACAGGGGGCCAATGAGCAGTTCTTC. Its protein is CASSFITQGANEQFF.

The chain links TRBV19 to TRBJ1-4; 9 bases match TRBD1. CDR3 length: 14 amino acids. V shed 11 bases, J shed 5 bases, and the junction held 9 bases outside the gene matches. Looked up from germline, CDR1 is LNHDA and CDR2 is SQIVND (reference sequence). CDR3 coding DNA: TGTGCCTTAAGGGGGGGACAGGGCAATGAAAAACTGTTTTTT. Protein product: CALRGGQGNEKLFF.

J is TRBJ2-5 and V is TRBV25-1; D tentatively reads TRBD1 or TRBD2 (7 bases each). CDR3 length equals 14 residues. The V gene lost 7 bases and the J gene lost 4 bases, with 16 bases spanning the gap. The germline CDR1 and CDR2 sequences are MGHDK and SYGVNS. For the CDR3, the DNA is TGTGCCAGCAAAGCGACAGGGAGGGGAGAGACCCAGTACTTC. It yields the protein CASKATGRGETQYF.

The CDR3: CATSRSRDLVLGGVEQYF. The CDR3 DNA reads as TGTGCCACCAGCAGATCTCGGGACTTAGTTCTCGGAGGGGTCGAGCAGTACTTC. This rearrangement joins TRBV15 to TRBJ2-7; a possible D gene is TRBD2 (6 bases). The ends were cut back, 2 bases at V and 6 bases at J, with 26 bases in the middle. CDR1 is LNHNV, CDR2 YYDKDF, per germline (reference sequence). The CDR3 runs to 18 residues.

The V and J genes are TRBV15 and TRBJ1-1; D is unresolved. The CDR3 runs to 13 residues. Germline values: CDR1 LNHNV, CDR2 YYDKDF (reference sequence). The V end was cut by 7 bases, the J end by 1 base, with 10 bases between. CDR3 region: CATTIGTNTEAFF. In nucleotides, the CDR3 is TGTGCCACCACCATAGGTACGAACACTGAAGCTTTCTTT. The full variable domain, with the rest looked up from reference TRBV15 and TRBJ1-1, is DAMVIQNPRYQVTQFGKPVTLSCSQTLNHNVMYWYQQKSSQAPKLLFHYYDKDFNNEADTPDNFQSRRPNTSFCFLDIRSPGLGDTAMYLCATTIGTNTEAFFGQGTRLTVV.

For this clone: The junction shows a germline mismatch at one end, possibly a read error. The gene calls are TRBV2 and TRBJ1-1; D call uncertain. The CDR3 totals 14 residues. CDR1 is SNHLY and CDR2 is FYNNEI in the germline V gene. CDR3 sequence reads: CASSVPLVNTEAFF. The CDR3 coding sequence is TGTGCCAGCAGTGTGCCATTAGTGAATACTGAAGCTTTCTTT. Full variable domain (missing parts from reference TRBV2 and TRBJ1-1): EPEVTQTPSHQVTQMGQEVILRCVPISNHLYFYWYRQILGQKVEFLVSFYNNEISEKSEIFDDQFSVERPDGSNFTLKIRSTKLEDSAMYFCASSVPLVNTEAFFGQGTRLTVV.

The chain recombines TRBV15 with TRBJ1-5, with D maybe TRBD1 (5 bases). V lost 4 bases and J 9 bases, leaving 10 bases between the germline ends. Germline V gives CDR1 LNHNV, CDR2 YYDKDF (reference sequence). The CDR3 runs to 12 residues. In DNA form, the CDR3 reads TGTGCCACCAGCAAAGGGGAACGGCCCCAGCATTTT. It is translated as CATSKGERPQHF.

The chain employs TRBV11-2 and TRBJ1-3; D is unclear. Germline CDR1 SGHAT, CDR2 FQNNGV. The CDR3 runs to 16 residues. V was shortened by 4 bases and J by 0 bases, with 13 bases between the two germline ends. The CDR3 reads CASSYRIESSGNTIYF. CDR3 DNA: TGTGCCAGCAGCTACCGTATAGAATCCTCTGGAAACACCATATATTTT.

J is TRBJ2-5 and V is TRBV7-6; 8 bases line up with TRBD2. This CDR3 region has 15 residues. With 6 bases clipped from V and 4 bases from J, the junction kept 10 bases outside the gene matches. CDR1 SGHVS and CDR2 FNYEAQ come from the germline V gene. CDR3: CASSILTGGRETQYF. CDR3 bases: TGTGCCAGCAGTATTCTAACGGGGGGGCGAGAGACCCAGTACTTC. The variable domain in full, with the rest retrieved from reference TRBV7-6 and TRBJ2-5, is GAGVSQSPRYKVTKRGQDVALRCDPISGHVSLYWYRQALGQGPEFLTYFNYEAQQDKSGLPNDRFSAERPEGSISTLTIQRTEQRDSAMYRCASSILTGGRETQYFGPGTRLLVL.

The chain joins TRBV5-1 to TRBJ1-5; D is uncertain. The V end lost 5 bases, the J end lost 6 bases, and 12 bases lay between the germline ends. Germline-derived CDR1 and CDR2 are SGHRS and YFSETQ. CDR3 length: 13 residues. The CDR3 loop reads CASSYSAGQPQHF. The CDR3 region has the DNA TGCGCCAGCAGTTACAGCGCAGGTCAGCCCCAGCATTTT.

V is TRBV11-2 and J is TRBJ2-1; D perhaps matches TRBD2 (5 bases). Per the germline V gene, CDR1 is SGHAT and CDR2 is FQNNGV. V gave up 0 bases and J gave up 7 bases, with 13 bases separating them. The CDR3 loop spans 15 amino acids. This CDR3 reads CASSLDGNHWNEQFF. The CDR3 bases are TGTGCCAGCAGCTTAGACGGGAACCACTGGAATGAGCAGTTCTTC.